These 18 T cell receptor beta chains originate from one sample sequenced in a study of early T cells in non-severe SARS-CoV-2 infection. From the 5' RACE reads, TCRdb called clonotypes with MiXCR, one entry per CDR3 protein. The sample records roughly 50,000 distinct CDR3 sequences, around 8.3% being singletons. This specimen consisted of whole blood, obtained at baseline. These receptors all come from an adult who was a healthcare worker with PCR-confirmed SARS-CoV-2 infection or an uninfected control (not recorded which).

Only a few counts were recorded for this clonotype. The rearrangement uses TRBV19 and TRBJ2-7; D is uncertain. V gave up 0 bases and J gave up 2 bases, with 5 bases separating them. The CDR3 loop spans 13 amino acids. The germline gives CDR1 LNHDA, CDR2 SQIVND (reference sequence). For the CDR3, the DNA is TGTGCCAGTAGTATAGATCCGGCCTACGAGCAGTACTTC. Its translation is CASSIDPAYEQYF.

This sequence joins TRBV30 and TRBJ2-1; D possibly corresponds to TRBD2 (6 bases). The V gene lost 0 bases and the J gene lost 12 bases, with 18 bases spanning the gap. Germline lookup yields CDR1 GTSNPN and CDR2 SVGIG (reference sequence). The CDR3 covers 14 residues. CDR3: CAWSVWGGMQAQFF. In DNA, the CDR3 is TGTGCCTGGAGTGTATGGGGCGGGATGCAGGCGCAGTTCTTC. The variable domain in full, completed from reference TRBV30 and TRBJ2-1, reads SQTIHQWPATLVQPVGSPLSLECTVEGTSNPNLYWYRQAAGRGLQLLFYSVGIGQISSEVPQNLSASRPQDRQFILSSKKLLLSDSGFYLCAWSVWGGMQAQFFGPGTRLTVL.

The sample holds a few counts of this clonotype. The chain employs TRBV6-1 and TRBJ1-2; maybe TRBD1 (5 bases). Germline values: CDR1 MNHNS, CDR2 SASEGT. Trimming shortened V by 8 bases and J by 8 bases, and 12 bases separated the two germline ends. The CDR3 is 11 residues long. The CDR3 nucleotides are TGTGCCAGCCTCAGGGAAATCGGCTACACCTTC. Translation gives CASLREIGYTF.

This clonotype was seen a handful of times. The genes are TRBV19 and TRBJ2-6; D ambiguous. CDR3 length: 15 amino acids. Germline assignment: CDR1 LNHDA and CDR2 SQIVND (reference sequence). Trimming left V 9 bases short and J 0 bases short, with 12 bases between. The CDR3 DNA reads as TGTGCCAGCCGCACTCCTAGCTCTGGGGCCAACGTCCTGACTTTC. Encoded protein: CASRTPSSGANVLTF.

The sample holds a few counts of this clonotype. The chain uses TRBV20-1 and TRBJ2-7, with D possibly TRBD2 on 6 matching bases. Germline V gene data show CDR1 as DFQATT and CDR2 as SNEGSKA (reference sequence). This CDR3 region has 15 residues. The ends were cut back, 6 bases at V and 1 base at J, with 19 bases in the middle. The chain's CDR3 is CSARGAEDPSYEQYF. The DNA of the CDR3 is TGCAGTGCCCGCGGGGCAGAAGACCCTTCCTACGAGCAGTACTTC.

About this clonotype itself: Relative to the germline gene, one junction end is altered; a read error may explain this. The chain uses TRBV6-2 or TRBV6-3 and TRBJ2-7, with 10 bases that match TRBD2. The CDR3 is made up of 16 amino acids. CDR1 is MNHEY, CDR2 SVGEGT, per germline. The CDR3 DNA reads TGTGTCAGCAGTTACCCGGGACTAGCGACGATCCACGAGCAGTACTTC. As protein: CVSSYPGLATIHEQYF.

This clonotype was counted ten times or more. This chain uses TRBV5-1 with TRBJ1-3; D possibly corresponds to TRBD1 (5 bases). In germline, CDR1 is SGHRS, CDR2 YFSETQ. The length of the CDR3 is 15 residues. With 0 bases removed from V and 4 bases from J, the gap between germline ends came to 11 bases. CDR3 nucleotide sequence: TGCGCCAGCAGCTTGGTCGGGGGAGGAGGAAACACCATATATTTT. Translation gives CASSLVGGGGNTIYF.

This clonotype was found many times. This chain links TRBV20-1 with TRBJ2-3; 15 bases agree with TRBD2. The CDR3 is 16 residues long. CDR1 DFQATT and CDR2 SNEGSKA come from the germline V gene (reference sequence). With V trimmed by 5 bases and J by 3 bases, 6 bases remained unmatched. The CDR3 reads CSARGTSGRLTDTQYF. DNA for the CDR3: TGCAGTGCTCGTGGGACTAGCGGGAGGTTGACAGATACGCAGTATTTT.

There are many counts of this clonotype. The CDR3: CASSGQAGTEAFF. The CDR3 DNA is TGTGCCAGCAGCGGACAGGCTGGAACGGAAGCTTTCTTT. V usage is TRBV6-5 and J usage is TRBJ1-1, with 7 bases that match TRBD1. CDR3 length equals 13 residues. Per the germline V gene, CDR1 is MNHEY and CDR2 is SVGAGI. Trimming took 6 bases from V and 8 from J; bases not matched to a gene: 9.

This clonotype has a count of ten or more. The chain combines TRBV6-6 with TRBJ1-4; D might be TRBD1 (6 bases). The length of the CDR3 is 15 residues. Germline V gives CDR1 MNHNY, CDR2 SVGAGI (reference sequence). The V end was cut by 6 bases, the J end by 8 bases, with 19 bases between. The CDR3 nucleotides are TGTGCCAGCAGCCAACCGGGACATTCAAGGGAAAAACTGTTTTTT. Protein: CASSQPGHSREKLFF.

This clonotype was recorded many times. The V and J genes are TRBV19 and TRBJ1-5; no reliable D call. The V gene lost 7 bases and the J gene lost 7 bases, with 14 bases spanning the gap. The CDR3 is made up of 13 amino acids. Per the germline V gene, CDR1 is LNHDA and CDR2 is SQIVND (reference sequence). CDR3 sequence (DNA): TGTGCCAGTACTCCCACGACGGGGCAGCCCCAGCATTTT. This codes for CASTPTTGQPQHF. Together with reference TRBV19 and TRBJ1-5, the CDR3 gives the full variable domain: DGGITQSPKYLFRKEGQNVTLSCEQNLNHDAMYWYRQDPGQGLRLIYYSQIVNDFQKGDIAEGYSVSREKKESFPLTVTSAQKNPTAFYLCASTPTTGQPQHFGDGTRLSIL.

This clonotype occurred many times. The genes are TRBV3-1 and TRBJ2-5; 7 bases fit TRBD1. J gave up 7 bases and V 1 base, and 15 bases lay outside the gene matches. Germline V gives CDR1 LGHDT, CDR2 YNNKEL (reference sequence). The CDR3 is 17 amino acids. The CDR3 region is CASSQVPYDRVRRTQYF. CDR3 bases: TGTGCCAGCAGCCAAGTACCGTACGACAGGGTTCGTCGGACCCAGTACTTC.

This clonotype was counted many times. The chain combines TRBV7-2 with TRBJ1-1; a possible D gene is TRBD1 (5 bases). V was shortened by 7 bases and J by 1 base, with 13 bases between the two germline ends. CDR3 length: 14 amino acids. CDR1 SGHTA and CDR2 FQGNSA come from the germline V gene. The DNA of the CDR3 is TGTGCCAGCAAATGGAAAGGGGCGAACACTGAAGCTTTCTTT. Encoded protein: CASKWKGANTEAFF.

This clonotype appeared a few times. The rearrangement links TRBV29-1 to TRBJ2-1; a possible D gene is TRBD2 (5 bases). Germline CDR1 is SQVTM and CDR2 is ANQGSEA. The CDR3 spans 13 residues. Trimming took 6 bases from V and 2 from J, leaving 11 bases between them. CDR3 nucleotides: TGCAGCGTCGACCCCGGGGCCTACAATGAGCAGTTCTTC. Residues: CSVDPGAYNEQFF.

This clonotype was recorded many times. CDR3: CASSFWRGKDNEQFF. DNA of the CDR3: TGTGCCAGCAGCTTCTGGCGCGGGAAGGACAATGAGCAGTTCTTC. V and J are TRBV7-9 and TRBJ2-1, with D perhaps TRBD2 (6 bases). With 3 bases removed from V and 5 bases from J, the gap between germline ends came to 14 bases. CDR1 is SEHNR and CDR2 is FQNEAQ in the germline V gene (reference sequence). CDR3 length: 15 amino acids.

This clonotype was observed a few times. This chain links TRBV21-1 with TRBJ2-7; the table names TRBD2, a call not compared with the DNA. TRBV21-1 represents a pseudogene. The CDR3 totals 15 residues. In DNA, the CDR3 is TGTGCCAGCAGCAAACAGGCCGAGACTACACCCAAGCAGTACTTC. This encodes CASSKQAETTPKQYF.

A few counts support this clonotype. This chain connects TRBV20-1 to TRBJ1-2, with D perhaps matching TRBD1 (5 bases). CDR1 and CDR2 from the germline V gene are DFQATT and SNEGSKA (reference sequence). Trimming cost V 6 bases and J 7 bases, with 21 bases left between them. This CDR3 has 14 residues. The CDR3 protein is CSADSGTGGVGYTF. The CDR3 nucleotides are TGCAGTGCCGACTCCGGGACCGGGGGGGTTGGCTACACCTTC.

This clonotype has a count of ten or more. The chain combines TRBV3-1 with TRBJ2-3; 12 bases match TRBD2. CDR1 is LGHDT, CDR2 YNNKEL, per germline (reference sequence). CDR3 length equals 17 residues. V was pared by 3 bases and J by 5 bases, with 9 bases of the junction left unmatched. DNA for the CDR3: TGTGCCAGCAGCCACCCACCTTTGGGACTAGCGGGAGATACGCAGTATTTT. Translating gives CASSHPPLGLAGDTQYF.